These T cell receptor beta chains were read from a single sample in a study of T cell repertoires in aging, cancer and after chemotherapy. Via MiXCR, TCRdb re-called the multiplex PCR reads, giving one row per CDR3 protein. The sample holds fewer than 3,000 distinct CDR3 sequences, around 30% seen once. The sequencing input was blood. These receptors all stem from a human donor with a solid tumor. Both conserved end residues are part of each CDR3. D genes are given only for firm matches. The size entry is marked missing in some rows and otherwise reads once, few, many or a size class.

TRBJ2-4 | TRBV6-5 | TRBD2 | . | CASSEDVGTSGTLAKNIQYF | TGTGCCAGCAGTGAAGACGTCGGGACTAGCGGAACTCTAGCCAAAAACATTCAGTACTTC
TRBJ2-1 | TRBV6-2/TRBV6-3 | TRBD2 | few | CASSKAPGTSGGFSYNEQFF | TGTGCCAGCAGTAAAGCTCCCGGGACTAGCGGTGGATTCTCCTACAATGAGCAGTTCTTC
TRBJ2-1 | TRBV20-1 | . | few | CSARLYNEQFF | TGCAGTGCGCGGCTTTACAATGAGCAGTTCTTC
TRBJ2-3 | TRBV20-1 | . | . | CSARDYRDSQLDTQYF | TGCAGTGCTAGAGACTACCGGGACTCCCAGTTGGATACGCAGTATTTT
TRBJ1-6 | TRBV2 | . | . | CASRMDGTYNSPLHF | TGTGCCAGCAGGATGGACGGGACCTATAATTCACCCCTCCACTTT
TRBJ2-3 | TRBV7-2 | TRBD2 | few | CASSSTSGRNTQYF | TGTGCCAGCAGCTCGACTAGCGGGAGAAATACGCAGTATTTT
TRBJ2-1 | TRBV2 | . | few | CASSEGFRANEQFF | TGTGCCAGCAGTGAAGGTTTTAGGGCCAATGAGCAGTTCTTC
TRBJ1-5 | TRBV20-1 | . | few | CSAGPRPQHF | TGCAGTGCCGGGCCCCGGCCCCAGCATTTT
TRBJ1-1 | TRBV30 | . | medium-sized | CAWSRQVETEAFF | TGTGCCTGGAGCCGACAGGTAGAAACTGAAGCTTTCTTT
TRBJ2-5 | TRBV19 | . | medium-sized | CASSIRGQETQYF | TGTGCCAGTAGTATAAGGGGCCAAGAGACCCAGTACTTC
TRBJ2-7 | TRBV6-1 | . | medium-sized | CASSEIGGYEQYF | TGTGCCAGCAGTGAGATTGGGGGCTACGAGCAGTACTTC